The 30 T cell receptor beta chains given below trace back to one sample, sequenced in a study of CD8 T cells in ankylosing spondylitis. TCRdb processed the 5' RACE reads anew with MiXCR; each CDR3 protein has one entry. The data contain about 360,000 distinct CDR3 sequences, 20% to 25% of them seen just once; the ten biggest clones take up around 13%. Sequences were obtained from blood, either unsorted or a sorted T cell fraction (not recorded which). The receptors stem from a male donor with ankylosing spondylitis or in good health (not recorded which).

Only a few counts were recorded for this clonotype. The J gene is TRBJ2-7, the V gene TRBV11-2; D assignment may be TRBD1 or TRBD2 (6 bases each). Trimming took off 5 bases at V and 0 bases at J, with 14 bases between the two ends. This CDR3 has 15 residues. Germline values: CDR1 SGHAT, CDR2 FQNNGV. This CDR3 is CASSKEGGASYEQYF. CDR3 nucleotides: TGTGCCAGCAGCAAAGAGGGGGGCGCCTCCTACGAGCAGTACTTC.

The rearrangement links TRBV12-3 or TRBV12-4 to TRBJ2-3; the D is unclear. The V and J ends lost 5 bases and 1 base respectively, with 10 bases between them. The CDR3 spans 14 residues. In DNA form, the CDR3 reads TGTGCCAGCAGTCCAAGCCACGGCACAGATACGCAGTATTTT. This translates into CASSPSHGTDTQYF.

This clonotype showed up just a few times. The V call is TRBV12-3 or TRBV12-4, the J call TRBJ1-5, with 7 bases aligning to TRBD1. CDR3 length: 15 residues. Unmatched junction bases numbered 9, after V lost 4 bases and J lost 6 bases. The CDR3 DNA follows: TGTGCCAGCAGTTCTTCCCTGACAGGGATTCAGCCCCAGCATTTT. Translating gives CASSSSLTGIQPQHF.

This clonotype was observed a single time. The chain employs TRBV3-1 and TRBJ2-3; TRBD2 matches 8 bases. CDR1 and CDR2 (germline): LGHDT, YNNKEL (reference sequence). The V gene end was trimmed by 2 bases and the J gene end by 4 bases; junction bases not matched to a gene: 5. The CDR3 covers 15 residues. CDR3 nucleotide sequence: TGTGCCAGCAGCCAACTGCGGGGGGCAGCAGATACGCAGTATTTT. It encodes CASSQLRGAADTQYF.

The rearrangement joins TRBV5-6 to TRBJ2-7; 7 bases match TRBD2. CDR1 SGHDT and CDR2 YYEEEE come from the germline V gene. V was clipped by 0 bases and J by 7 bases; unmatched bases: 4. The CDR3 runs 13 residues. Here the CDR3 DNA reads TGTGCCAGCAGCTTGGCCGACGGGAGGGAGCAGTACTTC. Protein sequence: CASSLADGREQYF. The variable domain in full, with the rest retrieved from reference TRBV5-6 and TRBJ2-7, is DAGVTQSPTHLIKTRGQQVTLRCSPKSGHDTVSWYQQALGQGPQFIFQYYEEEERQRGNFPDRFSGHQFPNYSSELNVNALLLGDSALYLCASSLADGREQYFGPGTRLTVT.

This clonotype was seen a few times. The V call is TRBV14, the J call TRBJ1-4; a weak D match, TRBD1 (6 bases). Per germline, CDR1 SGHDN and CDR2 FVKESK. V was shortened by 0 bases and J by 7 bases, with 9 bases between the two germline ends. The CDR3 runs 14 residues. Here the CDR3 DNA reads TGTGCCAGCAGCCAAGAGAAGGGGGGTGAAAAACTGTTTTTT. Translation: CASSQEKGGEKLFF.

The V gene is TRBV20-1, the J gene TRBJ2-3; 7 nucleotides match TRBD1. After removal of 4 bases from V and 0 bases from J, the junction contained 10 bases not matched to a gene. Germline CDR1 DFQATT, CDR2 SNEGSKA (reference sequence). The CDR3 runs to 16 residues. In nucleotides, the CDR3 is TGCAGTGCTACCCCTGGGACAGCCCTAAGCACAGATACGCAGTATTTT. Encoded protein: CSATPGTALSTDTQYF.

This clonotype was seen a handful of times. This chain joins TRBV20-1 and TRBJ1-1, with TRBD1 as a possible D gene (6 bases). CDR3 size: 13 residues. Germline assignment: CDR1 DFQATT and CDR2 SNEGSKA (reference sequence). The ends were cut back, 0 bases at V and 4 bases at J, with 9 bases in the middle. In nucleotides, the CDR3 is TGCAGTGCTAGAGAGGCAGGGGTCACTGAAGCTTTCTTT. Translation gives CSAREAGVTEAFF.

This clonotype was observed a few times. The genes are TRBV29-1 and TRBJ2-7, with TRBD2 identical over 9 bases. Trimming took 6 bases from V and 1 from J; bases not matched to a gene: 4. CDR3 length: 13 residues. The V gene's germline CDR1 is SQVTM and CDR2 ANQGSEA. CDR3 sequence (DNA): TGCAGCGTGGCGGGGGGGATGTCCTACGAGCAGTACTTC. Amino acids: CSVAGGMSYEQYF.

This clonotype appeared a few times. The genes are TRBV12-3 or TRBV12-4 and TRBJ2-7; the match to TRBD2 covers 11 bases. J was trimmed by 7 bases and V by 6 bases; bases with no gene match: 8. The CDR3 has 14 amino acids. CDR3 DNA sequence: TGTGCCAGCAGCCCTAGCGGGGGGTCGGGGGAGCAGTACTTC. Translating gives CASSPSGGSGEQYF.

This clonotype was seen a few times. The V call is TRBV5-1, the J call TRBJ2-7, with D perhaps matching TRBD1 (6 bases). The CDR3 is 15 residues long. Germline V gives CDR1 SGHRS, CDR2 YFSETQ. V was trimmed by 0 bases and J by 4 bases, leaving 14 bases between them. CDR3 amino acids: CASSLDRVPWYEQYF. CDR3 nucleotide sequence: TGCGCCAGCAGCTTGGACAGGGTCCCTTGGTACGAGCAGTACTTC.

This clonotype has just a few counts. The DNA for the CDR3 is TGCGCCAGCAGTGAGACCAGGGGGCCTGATGAAGCTTTCTTT. Translating it yields CASSETRGPDEAFF. The V and J genes are TRBV10-2 and TRBJ1-1; 8 bases map to TRBD1. The V gene's germline CDR1 is WSHSY and CDR2 SAAADI. The CDR3 consists of 14 residues. The V and J ends lost 2 bases and 7 bases, in that order; junction bases with no gene match: 6.

J is TRBJ2-1 and V is TRBV25-1; D gene uncertain. CDR3 size: 14 residues. Germline V gives CDR1 MGHDK, CDR2 SYGVNS. Trimming stripped 4 bases from V and 2 bases from J, with 9 bases between. CDR3 bases: TGTGCCAGCAGTGTCTCAAATGCCTACAATGAGCAGTTCTTC. This encodes CASSVSNAYNEQFF. The variable domain in full, completed from reference TRBV25-1 and TRBJ2-1, reads EADIYQTPRYLVIGTGKKITLECSQTMGHDKMYWYQQDPGMELHLIHYSYGVNSTEKGDLSSESTVSRIRTEHFPLTLESARPSHTSQYLCASSVSNAYNEQFFGPGTRLTVL.

In its sample, this clonotype was seen many times. One end of the junction fails to match germline, which may point to a read error. The chain carries TRBV3-1 and TRBJ2-3; D may be TRBD2 (6 bases). Germline lookup yields CDR1 LGHDT and CDR2 YNNKEL (reference sequence). The length of the CDR3 is 14 residues. As DNA, the CDR3 is TGTGCCACCAGCGGGCCCAGGGAAACAGATACGCAGTATTTT. Translating gives CATSGPRETDTQYF.

This clonotype was seen more than once but under ten times. The J gene is TRBJ2-3, the V gene TRBV3-1; perhaps TRBD2 as D (6 bases). Germline V lookup: CDR1 LGHDT, CDR2 YNNKEL (reference sequence). CDR3 size: 14 residues. V lost 3 bases to trimming and J lost 0 bases, with 7 bases between them. The CDR3 nucleotides read TGTGCCAGCAGCCAGGGGACTAGCACAGATACGCAGTATTTT. It translates to CASSQGTSTDTQYF.

This clonotype showed up many times. V is TRBV12-3 or TRBV12-4 and J is TRBJ2-1, with D possibly being TRBD1 or TRBD2 (5 bases each). V was pared by 6 bases and J by 5 bases, with 8 bases between. CDR3 length equals 12 residues. The CDR3 spells CASSRDHNEQFF. CDR3 in DNA: TGTGCCAGCAGCCGGGACCACAATGAGCAGTTCTTC.

The rearrangement uses TRBV10-2 and TRBJ2-5, with TRBD1 matching over 8 bases. V lost 10 bases, J lost 0 bases, and 4 bases stayed unmatched. CDR1 is WSHSY, CDR2 SAAADI, per germline. The CDR3 totals 13 residues. Written as DNA, the CDR3 is TGCGCCATCCTGGACAGGGACCAAGAGACCCAGTACTTC. Encoded protein: CAILDRDQETQYF.

The rearrangement links TRBV29-1 to TRBJ2-1; 8 bases align to TRBD2. The CDR3 contains 13 residues. CDR1 and CDR2 (germline): SQVTM, ANQGSEA. After removal of 6 bases from V and 7 bases from J, the junction contained 8 bases not matched to a gene. The CDR3 bases are TGCAGCGTGGTCGGGGGGGCAGGGAATGAGCAGTTCTTC. This encodes CSVVGGAGNEQFF.

The chain couples TRBV4-1 to TRBJ1-2; D gene uncertain. Per germline, CDR1 MGHRA and CDR2 YSYEKL. This CDR3 has 14 residues. V was trimmed by 1 base and J by 3 bases, leaving 9 bases between them. The CDR3 protein is CASSQANGHYGYTF. CDR3 DNA: TGCGCCAGCAGCCAAGCCAACGGTCACTATGGCTACACCTTC.

This clonotype was picked up a small number of times. The V and J genes are TRBV12-3 or TRBV12-4 and TRBJ2-2, with 8 bases lining up with TRBD1. With V trimmed by 4 bases and J by 4 bases, 2 bases remained unmatched. The CDR3 has 14 residues. The DNA for the CDR3 is TGTGCCAGCAGTTGGACAGGGAGCACCGGGGAGCTGTTTTTT. Translated, it gives CASSWTGSTGELFF.

This clonotype was seen a few times. J is TRBJ2-1 and V is TRBV29-1, with 11 positions matching TRBD1. Trimming cost V 6 bases and J 5 bases; bases outside gene matches: 9. CDR1 and CDR2 (germline): SQVTM, ANQGSEA. The CDR3 sequence is 15 residues long. The CDR3 region is CSVEDRGQIHNEQFF. In DNA, the CDR3 is TGCAGCGTAGAGGACAGGGGGCAGATCCACAATGAGCAGTTCTTC.

This clonotype appeared a few times. The chain employs TRBV7-9 and TRBJ2-3; D gene uncertain. Trimming took 5 bases from V and 5 from J, leaving 11 bases between them. The length of the CDR3 is 13 residues. CDR1 is SEHNR, CDR2 FQNEAQ, per germline (reference sequence). CDR3 in DNA: TGTGCCAGCAGCAAACAGCTGATAGATACGCAGTATTTT. Translated: CASSKQLIDTQYF. Filled out from reference TRBV7-9 and TRBJ2-3, the complete variable domain reads DTGVSQNPRHKITKRGQNVTFRCDPISEHNRLYWYRQTLGQGPEFLTYFQNEAQLEKSRLLSDRFSAERPKGSFSTLEIQRTEQGDSAMYLCASSKQLIDTQYFGPGTRLTVL.

This chain connects TRBV11-2 to TRBJ2-7; 10 nucleotides align to TRBD1. Trimming took 2 bases from V and 6 from J; bases not matched to a gene: 4. The V gene's germline CDR1 is SGHAT and CDR2 FQNNGV. CDR3 length equals 14 residues. CDR3 sequence (DNA): TGTGCCAGCAGCTTACTGGGACAGGGGTCCGAGCAGTACTTC. It specifies CASSLLGQGSEQYF.

This clonotype was picked up a small number of times. The chain links TRBV7-2 to TRBJ1-1; D uncertain. The ends were cut back, 5 bases at V and 3 bases at J, with 13 bases in the middle. Looked up from germline, CDR1 is SGHTA and CDR2 is FQGNSA. The CDR3 is 14 residues long. As DNA, the CDR3 is TGTGCCAGCAGCACGCCCCATGACGACACTGAAGCTTTCTTT. Translated, it gives CASSTPHDDTEAFF.

The chain is built from TRBV30 and TRBJ2-7, with D uncertain. The V end lost 7 bases, the J end lost 2 bases, and 15 bases lay between the germline ends. CDR3 length: 13 amino acids. Germline CDR1 is GTSNPN and CDR2 is SVGIG (reference sequence). CDR3 loop: CAYSPRSAYEQYF. The CDR3 DNA is TGTGCCTACAGTCCCAGGTCGGCCTACGAGCAGTACTTC.

This clonotype was counted only a few times. V and J are TRBV9 and TRBJ2-1, with D possibly matching TRBD2 (6 bases). Deletions cut 0 bases from V and 1 base from J, with 14 bases between. The CDR3 spans 17 residues. Germline loops: CDR1 SGDLS, CDR2 YYNGEE. This CDR3 is CASSVDRAGTSYNEQFF. CDR3 nucleotides: TGTGCCAGCAGCGTAGATCGGGCGGGGACTTCCTACAATGAGCAGTTCTTC.

The chain combines TRBV6-5 with TRBJ2-7; 8 bases line up with TRBD1. Germline lookup yields CDR1 MNHEY and CDR2 SVGAGI. The CDR3 covers 12 residues. Trimming at V came to 7 bases and at J to 3 bases, leaving 2 bases not matched to a gene. The CDR3 nucleotides read TGTGCCAGCAACACAGGGGGCTACGAGCAGTACTTC. Its translation: CASNTGGYEQYF.

The chain is built from TRBV25-1 and TRBJ2-5, with D possibly matching TRBD2 (5 bases). V lost 3 bases to trimming and J lost 2 bases, with 16 bases between them. This CDR3 has 16 residues. Germline V gene data show CDR1 as MGHDK and CDR2 as SYGVNS. The CDR3 region has the DNA TGTGCCAGCAGTGATCCCCTACACAGCGGACAAGAGACCCAGTACTTC. This sequence encodes CASSDPLHSGQETQYF.

This chain links TRBV7-6 with TRBJ1-3, with D perhaps matching TRBD1 (5 bases). The CDR3 loop spans 14 amino acids. Germline lookup yields CDR1 SGHVS and CDR2 FNYEAQ. V was cut by 2 bases and J by 3 bases, with 8 bases left in between. The CDR3, as DNA: TGTGCCAGCAGCTTAAAGGGGATTGGAAACACCATATATTTT. Translated, it gives CASSLKGIGNTIYF.

This chain links TRBV29-1 with TRBJ1-2, with D perhaps TRBD1 (6 bases). This CDR3 has 14 amino acids. Looked up from germline, CDR1 is SQVTM and CDR2 is ANQGSEA. Trimming took off 5 bases at V and 2 bases at J, with 15 bases between the two ends. This chain's CDR3 is CSVPPRTENYGYTF. CDR3 bases: TGCAGCGTTCCTCCCCGGACAGAGAACTATGGCTACACCTTC.